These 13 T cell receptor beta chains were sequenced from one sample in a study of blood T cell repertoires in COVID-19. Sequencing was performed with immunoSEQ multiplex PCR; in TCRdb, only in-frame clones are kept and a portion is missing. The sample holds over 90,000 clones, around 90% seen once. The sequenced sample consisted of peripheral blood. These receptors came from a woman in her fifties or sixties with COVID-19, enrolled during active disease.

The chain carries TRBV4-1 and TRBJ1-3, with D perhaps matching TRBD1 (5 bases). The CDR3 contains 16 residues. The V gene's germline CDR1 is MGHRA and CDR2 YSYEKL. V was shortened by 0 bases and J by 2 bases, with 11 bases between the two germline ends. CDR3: CASSQDRQNPGNTIYF. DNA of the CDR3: TGCGCCAGCAGCCAAGATCGACAGAACCCTGGAAACACCATATATTTT.

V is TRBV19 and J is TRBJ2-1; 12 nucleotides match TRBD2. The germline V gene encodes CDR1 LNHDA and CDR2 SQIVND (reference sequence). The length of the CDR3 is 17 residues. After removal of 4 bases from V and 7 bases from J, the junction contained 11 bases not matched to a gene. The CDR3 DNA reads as TGTGCCAGTAGTACTATCCGTACTAGCGGGGGGAGGAATGAGCAGTTCTTC. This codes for CASSTIRTSGGRNEQFF.

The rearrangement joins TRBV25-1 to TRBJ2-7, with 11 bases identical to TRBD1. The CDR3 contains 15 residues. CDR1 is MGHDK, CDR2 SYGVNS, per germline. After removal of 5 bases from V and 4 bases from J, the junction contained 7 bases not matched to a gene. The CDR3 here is CASSPRTGGKYEQYF. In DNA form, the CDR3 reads TGTGCCAGCAGTCCCCGGACAGGGGGCAAGTACGAGCAGTACTTC.

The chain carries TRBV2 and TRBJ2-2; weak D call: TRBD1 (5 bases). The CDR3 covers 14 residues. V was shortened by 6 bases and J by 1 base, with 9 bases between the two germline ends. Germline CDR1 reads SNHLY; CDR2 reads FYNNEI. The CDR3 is CASRAGQNTGELFF. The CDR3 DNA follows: TGTGCCAGCAGAGCCGGACAGAACACCGGGGAGCTGTTTTTT.

In DNA, the CDR3 is TGTGCCAGCAGCCAGTTGGCGGGGGGACACACCGGGGAGCTGTTTTTT. Encoded protein: CASSQLAGGHTGELFF. This chain uses TRBV3-1 (or the pseudogene TRBV3-2) with TRBJ2-2; 8 positions agree with TRBD2. The CDR3 spans 16 residues. Trimming at V came to 3 bases and at J to 3 bases, leaving 6 bases not matched to a gene. Looked up from germline, CDR1 is LGHDT and CDR2 is YNNKEL (reference sequence).

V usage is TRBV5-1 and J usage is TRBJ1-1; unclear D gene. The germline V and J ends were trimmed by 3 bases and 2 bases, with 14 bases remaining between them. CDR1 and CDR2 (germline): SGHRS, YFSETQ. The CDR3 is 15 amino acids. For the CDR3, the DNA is TGCGCCAGCAGCTACACGAGGAGTGTTAACACTGAAGCTTTCTTT. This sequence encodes CASSYTRSVNTEAFF.

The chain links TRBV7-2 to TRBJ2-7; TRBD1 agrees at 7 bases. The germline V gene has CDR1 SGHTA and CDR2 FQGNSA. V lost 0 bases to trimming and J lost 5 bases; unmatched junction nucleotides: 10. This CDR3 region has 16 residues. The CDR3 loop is CASSLALGTVNNEQYF. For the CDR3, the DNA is TGTGCCAGCAGCTTAGCCCTTGGGACAGTCAACAACGAGCAGTACTTC.

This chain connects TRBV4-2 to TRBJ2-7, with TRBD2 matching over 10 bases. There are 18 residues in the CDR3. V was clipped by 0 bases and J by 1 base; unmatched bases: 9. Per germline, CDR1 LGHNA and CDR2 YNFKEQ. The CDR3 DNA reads TGTGCCAGCAGCCAAGATATAATGGCTAGCGGGGGATCCTACGAGCAGTACTTC. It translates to CASSQDIMASGGSYEQYF.

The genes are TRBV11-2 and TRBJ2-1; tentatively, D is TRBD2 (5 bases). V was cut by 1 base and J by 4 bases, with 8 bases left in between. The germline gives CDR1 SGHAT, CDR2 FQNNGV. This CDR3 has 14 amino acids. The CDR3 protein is CASSLAGKYNEQFF. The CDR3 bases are TGTGCCAGCAGCTTAGCGGGGAAGTACAATGAGCAGTTCTTC.

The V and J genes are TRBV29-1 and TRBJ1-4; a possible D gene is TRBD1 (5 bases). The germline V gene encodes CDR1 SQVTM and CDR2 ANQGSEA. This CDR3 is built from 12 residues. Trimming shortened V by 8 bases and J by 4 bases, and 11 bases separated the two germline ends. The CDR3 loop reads CSYGGYNEKLFF. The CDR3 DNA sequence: TGCAGCTACGGGGGGTATAATGAAAAACTGTTTTTT.

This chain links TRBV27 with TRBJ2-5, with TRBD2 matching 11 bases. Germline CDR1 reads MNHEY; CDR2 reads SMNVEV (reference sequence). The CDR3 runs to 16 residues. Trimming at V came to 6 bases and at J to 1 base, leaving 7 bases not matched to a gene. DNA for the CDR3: TGTGCCAGCAGCCGAGGACTAGCGGGCCCCCAAGAGACCCAGTACTTC. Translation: CASSRGLAGPQETQYF.

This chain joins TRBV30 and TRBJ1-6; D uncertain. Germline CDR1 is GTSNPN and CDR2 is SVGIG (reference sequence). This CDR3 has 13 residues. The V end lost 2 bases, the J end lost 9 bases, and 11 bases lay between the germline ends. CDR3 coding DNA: TGTGCCTGGAGTCCCCAACCCGGTTCACCCCTCCACTTT. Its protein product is CAWSPQPGSPLHF.

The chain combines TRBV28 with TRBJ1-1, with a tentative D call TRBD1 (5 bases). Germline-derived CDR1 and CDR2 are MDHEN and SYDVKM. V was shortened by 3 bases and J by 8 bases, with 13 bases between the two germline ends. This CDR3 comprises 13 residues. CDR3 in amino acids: CASSFAGPVEAFF. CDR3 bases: TGTGCCAGCAGTTTTGCGGGACCTGTGGAAGCTTTCTTT.